This T cell receptor beta chain was retrieved from a study of blood T cell repertoires in COVID-19. Trimming shortened V by 1 base and J by 4 bases, and 11 bases separated the two germline ends. This CDR3 has 14 residues. Germline-derived CDR1 and CDR2 are SGHDT and YYEEEE. Generated by immunoSEQ multiplex PCR, the TCRdb table keeps only in-frame clones and is missing some. The sample has over 250,000 clones, 88% seen once. Cohort placement rested on clinical history that participants reported themselves. The study counted Cohort 3 donors as recovered given two negative PCRs, clearance, or symptom resolution.

Source material: PBMCs or T cells enriched from blood (not recorded which). The origin of this receptor is a woman aged 25 to 39 who had recovered from COVID-19. The chain joins TRBV5-6 to TRBJ1-2; no definite D call. The CDR3 here is CASSLRGKFYGYTF. CDR3 nucleotides: TGTGCCAGCAGCTTGCGAGGGAAGTTCTATGGCTACACCTTC. Looking up the rest from reference TRBV5-6 and TRBJ1-2 gives the full variable domain: DAGVTQSPTHLIKTRGQQVTLRCSPKSGHDTVSWYQQALGQGPQFIFQYYEEEERQRGNFPDRFSGHQFPNYSSELNVNALLLGDSALYLCASSLRGKFYGYTFGSGTRLTVV.